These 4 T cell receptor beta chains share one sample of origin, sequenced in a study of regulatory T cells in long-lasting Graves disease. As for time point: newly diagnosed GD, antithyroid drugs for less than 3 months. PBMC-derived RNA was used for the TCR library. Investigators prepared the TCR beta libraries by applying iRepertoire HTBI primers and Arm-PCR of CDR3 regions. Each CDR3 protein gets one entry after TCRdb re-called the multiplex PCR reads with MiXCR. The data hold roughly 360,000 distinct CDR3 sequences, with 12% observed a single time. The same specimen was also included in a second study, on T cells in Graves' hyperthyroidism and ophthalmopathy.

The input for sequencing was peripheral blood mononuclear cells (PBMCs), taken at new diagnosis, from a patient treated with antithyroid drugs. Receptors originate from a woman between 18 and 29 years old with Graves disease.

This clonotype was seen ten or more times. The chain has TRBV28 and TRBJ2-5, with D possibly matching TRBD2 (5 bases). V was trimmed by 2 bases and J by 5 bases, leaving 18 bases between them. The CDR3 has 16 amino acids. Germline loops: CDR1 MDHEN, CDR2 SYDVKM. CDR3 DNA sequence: TGTGCCAGCAGTTTAGGGCCAGTCGATACTAGGGAGACCCAGTACTTC. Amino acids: CASSLGPVDTRETQYF.

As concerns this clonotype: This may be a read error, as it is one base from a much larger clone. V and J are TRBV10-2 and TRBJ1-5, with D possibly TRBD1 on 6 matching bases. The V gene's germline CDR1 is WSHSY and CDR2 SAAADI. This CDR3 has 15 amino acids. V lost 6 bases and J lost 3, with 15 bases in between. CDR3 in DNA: TGCGCCAGCAGGGACAGTTGGGATGACAATCAGCCCCAGCATTTT. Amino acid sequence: CASRDSWDDNQPQHF.

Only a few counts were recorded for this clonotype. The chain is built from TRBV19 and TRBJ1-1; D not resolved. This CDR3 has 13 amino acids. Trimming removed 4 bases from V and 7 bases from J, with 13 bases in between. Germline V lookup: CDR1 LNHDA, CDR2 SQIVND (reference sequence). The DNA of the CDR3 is TGTGCCAGTAGTAGACTGGAGAAAGTTGAAGCTTTCTTT. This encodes CASSRLEKVEAFF.

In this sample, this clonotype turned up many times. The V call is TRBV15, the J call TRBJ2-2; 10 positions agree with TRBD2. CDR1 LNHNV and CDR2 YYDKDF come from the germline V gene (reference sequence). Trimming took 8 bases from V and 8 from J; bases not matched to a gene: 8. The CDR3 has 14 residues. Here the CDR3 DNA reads TGTGCCACCGCTCTAGCGGGAGATACAGGGGAGCTGTTTTTT. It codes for CATALAGDTGELFF.